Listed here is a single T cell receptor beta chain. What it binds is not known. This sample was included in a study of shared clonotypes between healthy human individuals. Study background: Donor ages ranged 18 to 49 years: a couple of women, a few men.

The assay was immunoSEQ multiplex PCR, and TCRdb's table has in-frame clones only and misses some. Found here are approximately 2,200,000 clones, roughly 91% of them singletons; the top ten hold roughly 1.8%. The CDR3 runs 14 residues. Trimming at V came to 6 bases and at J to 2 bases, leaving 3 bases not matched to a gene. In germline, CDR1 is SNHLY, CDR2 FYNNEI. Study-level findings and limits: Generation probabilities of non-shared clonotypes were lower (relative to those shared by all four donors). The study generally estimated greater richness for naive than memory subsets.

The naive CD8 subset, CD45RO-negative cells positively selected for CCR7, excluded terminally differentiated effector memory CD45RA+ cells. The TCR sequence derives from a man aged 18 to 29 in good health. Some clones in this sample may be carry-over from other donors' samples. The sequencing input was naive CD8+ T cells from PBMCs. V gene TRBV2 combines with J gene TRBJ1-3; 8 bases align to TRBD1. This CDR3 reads CASSLRGPGNTIYF. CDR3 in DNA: TGTGCCAGCAGCCTCAGGGGGCCTGGAAACACCATATATTTT.